This passage covers 20 T cell receptor beta chains from one sample sequenced in a study of blood T cells in healthy people across ages. The authors ran a second PCR of about 7 to 11 cycles using a sample-barcoded 5' primer and a J-beta primer mix. From the 5' RACE reads, TCRdb called clonotypes with MiXCR, one entry per CDR3 protein. This table holds roughly 650,000 distinct CDR3 sequences, approximately 30% found once. The sequenced material came from blood. The receptors come from a woman over 75 in good health.

The chain joins TRBV10-3 to TRBJ2-3, with a possible D match to TRBD1 (6 bases). V dropped 0 bases and J dropped 2 bases, with 12 bases sitting between them. This CDR3 contains 16 residues. Germline V gene lookup returns CDR1 ENHRY and CDR2 SYGVKD. The CDR3, as DNA: TGTGCCATCAGTGAGTCTCTTGGGGGACACACAGATACGCAGTATTTT. It codes for CAISESLGGHTDTQYF.

This clonotype was observed many times. The chain's CDR3 is CASSQPRSGYTF. CDR3 in DNA: TGTGCCAGCAGCCAACCGCGCTCGGGCTACACCTTC. This sequence joins TRBV7-9 and TRBJ1-2; no firm D call. Germline CDR1 reads SEHNR; CDR2 reads FQNEAQ (reference sequence). V lost 5 bases and J lost 8, with 12 bases in between. This CDR3 spans 12 amino acids.

V usage is TRBV29-1 and J usage is TRBJ2-1; the D gene could be TRBD1 or TRBD2 (6 bases each). Germline lookup yields CDR1 SQVTM and CDR2 ANQGSEA. The CDR3 totals 17 residues. Trimming pared 6 bases from V and 1 base from J, leaving 22 bases between. This chain's CDR3 is CSVGGSDSVLSYNEQFF. The DNA for the CDR3 is TGCAGCGTGGGGGGTTCGGACAGCGTTCTTTCCTACAATGAGCAGTTCTTC.

This clonotype was picked up many times. This chain joins TRBV11-2 and TRBJ2-1; D gene uncertain. The CDR3 has 16 amino acids. V shed 1 base and J shed 4 bases, with 14 bases lying between them. Germline V gene lookup returns CDR1 SGHAT and CDR2 FQNNGV. In nucleotides, the CDR3 is TGTGCCAGCAGCTTAGTGCCGGGCGCTGGGTACAATGAGCAGTTCTTC. It is translated as CASSLVPGAGYNEQFF.

The chain links TRBV4-3 to TRBJ2-7; D unresolved. The CDR3 is 15 residues long. The germline gives CDR1 LGHNA, CDR2 YSLEER. Trimming pared 0 bases from V and 0 bases from J, leaving 9 bases between. In DNA form, the CDR3 reads TGCGCCAGCAGCCAAGATCGGTCTAGCTCCTACGAGCAGTACTTC. As protein: CASSQDRSSSYEQYF.

With regard to this clonotype: Since a much larger clone is just one base distant, this may be a read error. Here the CDR3 DNA reads TGCGCCAGCAGCCAAGATGCTAGCGGGGGGACGGGGACCCAGTACTTC. As protein: CASSQDASGGTGTQYF. The genes are TRBV4-3 and TRBJ2-5; 11 nucleotides line up with TRBD2. Losses at the gene ends were 0 bases for V and 7 bases for J; bases not matched to a gene: 7. This CDR3 comprises 16 residues. CDR1 and CDR2 from the germline V gene are LGHNA and YSLEER.

This clonotype was seen many times. CDR3 amino acids: CASSPRQGAGGELFF. CDR3 DNA sequence: TGTGCCAGCAGCCCGAGACAGGGAGCGGGCGGGGAGCTGTTTTTT. The J gene is TRBJ2-2, the V gene TRBV5-6, with D possibly matching TRBD1 (7 bases). The CDR3 extends over 15 amino acids. V lost 4 bases and J 7 bases, leaving 17 bases between the germline ends. Germline lookup yields CDR1 SGHDT and CDR2 YYEEEE. The whole variable domain, filled in from reference TRBV5-6 and TRBJ2-2, reads DAGVTQSPTHLIKTRGQQVTLRCSPKSGHDTVSWYQQALGQGPQFIFQYYEEEERQRGNFPDRFSGHQFPNYSSELNVNALLLGDSALYLCASSPRQGAGGELFFGEGSRLTVL.

This clonotype occurred many times. This chain links TRBV27 with TRBJ1-6; D is unclear. The CDR3 extends over 14 amino acids. Trimming took 5 bases from V and 6 from J, leaving 11 bases between them. CDR1 and CDR2 from the germline V gene are MNHEY and SMNVEV (reference sequence). CDR3 sequence reads: CASSPRTGNSPLHF. The CDR3 DNA reads as TGTGCCAGCAGTCCCCGGACGGGTAATTCACCCCTCCACTTT.

For this clonotype: Being one base from a much bigger clone, this may be a read error. The rearrangement uses TRBV5-1 and TRBJ1-2; D remains ambiguous. This CDR3 is 16 amino acids long. The V gene lost 0 bases and the J gene lost 4 bases, with 16 bases spanning the gap. Germline V gene sequence: CDR1 SGHRS, CDR2 YFSETQ. CDR3 region: CASSLEQNTSGYGYTF. Written as DNA, the CDR3 is TGCGCCAGCAGCTTGGAACAGAATACCTCTGGCTATGGCTACACCTTC.

Of note for this clonotype: This could be a read error, since a much larger clone is one nucleotide away. The V and J genes are TRBV5-1 and TRBJ2-1; 10 bases are a match to TRBD2. TRBJ2-7 matches the DNA end more closely, so the J call is doubtful. The CDR3 is made up of 15 amino acids. Germline-derived CDR1 and CDR2 are SGHRS and YFSETQ. This CDR3 reads CASRERGGGYNEQYF. CDR3 nucleotides: TGCGCCAGCAGGGAGCGGGGGGGCGGCTACAATGAGCAGTACTTC.

This chain links TRBV28 with TRBJ1-6; possible D gene TRBD1, 5 bases. The CDR3 sequence is 14 residues long. V was shortened by 5 bases and J by 10 bases, with 15 bases between the two germline ends. Germline V gives CDR1 MDHEN, CDR2 SYDVKM. The CDR3 sequence: CASSRGGEGSPLHF. DNA of the CDR3: TGTGCCAGCAGTCGGGGGGGGGAGGGGTCACCCCTCCACTTT.

Points on this clonotype: One end of the junction fails to match germline, which may point to a read error. The chain carries TRBV6-6 and TRBJ2-2; D possibly matches TRBD1 or TRBD2 (6 bases each). Germline assignment: CDR1 MNHNY and CDR2 SVGAGI (reference sequence). CDR3 length: 17 amino acids. CDR3 sequence: CVSSRMSGALNTGELFF. In DNA, the CDR3 is TGTGTCAGCAGCCGAATGTCGGGGGCGTTGAACACCGGGGAGCTGTTTTTT.

The J gene is TRBJ2-2, the V gene TRBV7-8; D gene unclear. This CDR3 contains 13 residues. CDR1 and CDR2 (germline): SGHVS, FQNEAQ. V lost 1 base and J 6 bases, leaving 6 bases between the germline ends. As DNA, the CDR3 is TGTGCCAGCAGCTTAGTAGCTGCCGGGGAGCTGTTTTTT. Amino acids: CASSLVAAGELFF.

The chain uses TRBV5-1 and TRBJ1-1, with D perhaps TRBD1 (5 bases). Per germline, CDR1 SGHRS and CDR2 YFSETQ. Trimming removed 5 bases at V and 1 base at J, with 12 bases between. CDR3 length: 14 residues. The CDR3 reads CASRENGQNTEAFF. DNA for the CDR3: TGCGCCAGCAGGGAAAACGGACAGAACACTGAAGCTTTCTTT.

The chain couples TRBV29-1 to TRBJ2-7; D not certain. V dropped 2 bases and J dropped 5 bases, with 13 bases sitting between them. CDR3 length equals 13 residues. CDR1 SQVTM and CDR2 ANQGSEA come from the germline V gene. The CDR3 sequence: CSVENLGSHEQYF. CDR3 nucleotides: TGCAGCGTTGAAAACTTGGGGTCCCACGAGCAGTACTTC.

This chain joins TRBV29-1 and TRBJ1-1; D is ambiguous. Germline V lookup: CDR1 SQVTM, CDR2 ANQGSEA. This CDR3 is 12 amino acids long. V lost 2 bases to trimming and J lost 1 base, with 5 bases between them. The CDR3 nucleotides are TGCAGCGTTGAAAGGAGGAACACTGAAGCTTTCTTT. Protein product: CSVERRNTEAFF.

About this clonotype: A much larger clone lies a single base off, so this may be a read error. This chain uses TRBV3-1 with TRBJ2-5; 11 bases fit TRBD2. Per the germline V gene, CDR1 is LGHDT and CDR2 is YNNKEL (reference sequence). CDR3 length: 16 residues. The junction had 11 bases not matched to a gene; V was cut back by 6 bases and J by 5 bases. The CDR3 DNA is TGTGCCAGCAGACCTAGCGGGGGGACCGCGTGGGAGACCCAGTACTTC. Translating it yields CASRPSGGTAWETQYF.

This clonotype came up many times. The chain employs TRBV20-1 and TRBJ2-1; 9 bases fit TRBD2. The CDR3 length is 13 residues. Germline CDR1 and CDR2: DFQATT and SNEGSKA (reference sequence). V lost 4 bases, J lost 9 bases, and 7 bases stayed unmatched. CDR3 DNA: TGCAGTGCTACAAGCGGGGGGACGACTGAGCAGTTCTTC. It translates to CSATSGGTTEQFF.

There are many counts of this clonotype. The J gene is TRBJ2-3, the V gene TRBV28; TRBD1 matches 8 bases. The CDR3 covers 14 residues. Germline V gene sequence: CDR1 MDHEN, CDR2 SYDVKM. The J segment lost 1 base and the V segment lost 6 bases, leaving 3 bases of the junction unmatched. The CDR3 coding sequence is TGTGCCAGCAGGACGGACAGGGGCACAGATACGCAGTATTTT. Protein product: CASRTDRGTDTQYF.

J is TRBJ1-4 and V is TRBV19; D not certain. Trimming stripped 7 bases from V and 8 bases from J, with 17 bases between. The germline V gene encodes CDR1 LNHDA and CDR2 SQIVND (reference sequence). The CDR3 spans 14 residues. The CDR3 sequence is CASNPTAGYEKLFF. The DNA for the CDR3 is TGTGCCAGTAACCCGACCGCGGGCTACGAAAAACTGTTTTTT.